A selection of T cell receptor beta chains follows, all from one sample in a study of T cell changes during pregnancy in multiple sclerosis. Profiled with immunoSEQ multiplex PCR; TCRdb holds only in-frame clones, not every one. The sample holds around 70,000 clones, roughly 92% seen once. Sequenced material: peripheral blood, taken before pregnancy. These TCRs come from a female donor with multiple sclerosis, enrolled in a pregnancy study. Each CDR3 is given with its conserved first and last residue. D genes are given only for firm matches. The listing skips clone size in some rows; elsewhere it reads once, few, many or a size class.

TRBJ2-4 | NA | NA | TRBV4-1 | CASSQDNSLAKNIQYF | TGCGCCAGCAGCCAAGATAACTCCTTAGCCAAAAACATTCAGTACTTC
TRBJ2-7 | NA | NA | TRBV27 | CASSSLDRGIYEQYF | TGTGCCAGCAGTTCCCTGGACAGAGGTATCTACGAGCAGTACTTC
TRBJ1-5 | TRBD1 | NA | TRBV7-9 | CASSPRGYGNQPQHF | TGTGCCAGCAGCCCCAGGGGGTACGGCAATCAGCCCCAGCATTTT
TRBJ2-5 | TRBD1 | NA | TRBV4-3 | CASSQGQGVGETQYF | TGCGCCAGCAGCCAGGGACAGGGCGTGGGGGAGACCCAGTACTTC
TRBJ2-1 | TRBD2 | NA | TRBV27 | CASRREGLGYNEQFF | TGTGCCAGCAGGCGGGAGGGCCTTGGATACAATGAGCAGTTCTTC
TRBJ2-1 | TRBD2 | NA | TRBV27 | CASRTSGSSYNEQFF | TGTGCCAGCAGAACTAGCGGGAGTTCGTACAATGAGCAGTTCTTC
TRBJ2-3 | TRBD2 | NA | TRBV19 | CASSMLAGGDTQYF | TGTGCCAGTAGTATGTTAGCGGGAGGAGATACGCAGTATTTT
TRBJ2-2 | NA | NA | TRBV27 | CASSPLGAGELFF | TGTGCCAGCAGTCCCCTCGGGGCCGGGGAGCTGTTTTTT
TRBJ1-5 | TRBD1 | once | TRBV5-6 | CASSLATGLQPQHF | TGTGCCAGCAGCTTGGCGACAGGGTTGCAGCCCCAGCATTTT
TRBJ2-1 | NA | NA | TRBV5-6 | CASSLFLALTYNEQFF | TGTGCCAGCAGCTTGTTTCTAGCGTTGACCTACAATGAGCAGTTCTTC
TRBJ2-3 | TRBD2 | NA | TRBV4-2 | CASTTTSGRAGDTQYF | TGTGCCAGCACCACCACTAGCGGGAGGGCCGGAGATACGCAGTATTTT
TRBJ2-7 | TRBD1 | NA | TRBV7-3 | CASSFGTGGLNEQYF | TGTGCCAGCAGCTTCGGGACAGGGGGCCTAAACGAGCAGTACTTC
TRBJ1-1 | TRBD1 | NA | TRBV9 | CASSGTGLSTEAFF | TGTGCCAGCAGCGGGACAGGTTTGAGCACTGAAGCTTTCTTT
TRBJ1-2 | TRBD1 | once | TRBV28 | CASSDDRVNGYTF | TGTGCCAGCAGTGATGACAGGGTAAATGGCTACACCTTC
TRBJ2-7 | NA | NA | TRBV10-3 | CAISLGGPEQYF | TGTGCCATCAGTTTGGGGGGTCCCGAGCAGTACTTC
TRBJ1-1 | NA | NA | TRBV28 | CASSFLGQSEAFF | TGTGCCAGCAGTTTTCTTGGGCAGAGTGAAGCTTTCTTT
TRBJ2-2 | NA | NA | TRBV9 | CASSVGPGDFYTGELFF | TGTGCCAGCAGCGTAGGGCCAGGGGATTTTTACACCGGGGAGCTGTTTTTT
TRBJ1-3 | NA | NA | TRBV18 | CASSQLGRDRSGNTIYF | TGTGCCAGCTCACAACTCGGGAGGGATCGGTCTGGAAACACCATATATTTT
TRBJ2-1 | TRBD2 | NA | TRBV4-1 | CASSQGLAGGPAVNEQFF | TGCGCCAGCAGCCAAGGACTAGCGGGAGGGCCGGCGGTGAATGAGCAGTTCTTC
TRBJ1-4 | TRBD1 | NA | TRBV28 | CASNRTGVLRDNEKLFF | TGTGCCAGCAATCGGACAGGGGTCTTGAGGGATAATGAAAAACTGTTTTTT
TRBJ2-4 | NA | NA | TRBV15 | CATSRGGGASKNIQYF | TGTGCCACCAGCAGGGGGGGAGGAGCAAGCAAAAACATTCAGTACTTC
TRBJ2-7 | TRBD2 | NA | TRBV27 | CASSLLTSGSPYEQYF | TGTGCCAGCAGTTTACTCACTAGCGGGAGTCCCTATGAGCAGTACTTC
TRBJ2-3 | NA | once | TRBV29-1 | CSADIERSTDTQYF | TGCAGCGCTGACATAGAGCGGAGCACAGATACGCAGTATTTT
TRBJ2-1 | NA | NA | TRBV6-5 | CASRIIGSSYNEQFF | TGTGCCAGCAGGATTATAGGGAGCTCCTACAATGAGCAGTTCTTC
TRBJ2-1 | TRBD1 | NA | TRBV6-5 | CASRTDRGLYNEQFF | TGTGCCAGCAGGACGGACAGGGGGCTGTACAATGAGCAGTTCTTC